Here is one TCR beta chain with its context. Its antigen is currently unknown. TCRdb re-analysed the RT-PCR reads in MiXCR, keeping a single row per CDR3 protein. This sample yields some 520,000 distinct CDR3 sequences, of which 15% to 20% are seen a single time; approximately 3% belongs to the top ten. Per the germline V gene, CDR1 is ENHRY and CDR2 is SYGVKD. CDR3 length: 19 amino acids. With 10 bases clipped from V and 0 bases from J, the junction kept 19 bases outside the gene matches. The sample is drawn from a study of response to subunit inactivated influenza vaccine. General study results and limits: With each seasonal influenza vaccination, the authors suggested, few new T cells are recruited.

Source: CD4+ T cells sorted from PBMCs, taken around 25 months after vaccination. J is TRBJ1-3 and V is TRBV10-3; the match to TRBD1 covers 9 bases. This receptor was obtained from a man aged 50 to 69 who received an inactivated influenza vaccine. The CDR3 region is CATYRAPGQGAVSGNTIYF. CDR3 in DNA: TGTGCCACGTACCGAGCCCCGGGACAGGGAGCTGTCTCTGGAAACACCATATATTTT.